A selection of T cell receptor beta chains follows, all from one sample in a study of naive and memory T cell subsets. TCRdb independently ran MiXCR on the UMI-ligation and nested PCR reads; one entry per CDR3 protein. The sample yields around 110,000 distinct CDR3 sequences, 30% to 45% seen once. The sample consisted of central memory CD4+ T cells from blood. The receptors shown here come from a human donor in good health. The CDR3 runs from the conserved cysteine through the conserved F or W. Each record gives: V gene, D gene, J gene, clone size, CDR3 protein, CDR3 DNA. A D gene is named only where the DNA matches it firmly. For some rows the clone size is stated as once, few or many, or as a class when expanded; others skip it.

TRBV12-5	TRBD1	TRBJ1-5	once	CASGQGQDNQPQHF	TGTGCTAGTGGTCAGGGACAGGATAATCAGCCCCAGCATTTT
TRBV7-9	.	TRBJ1-1	few	CASRTDGSNTEAFF	TGTGCCAGCAGGACGGACGGCTCGAACACTGAAGCTTTCTTT
TRBV20-1	TRBD2	TRBJ2-1	few	CSAEGTSGRDTYNEQFF	TGCAGTGCCGAAGGGACTAGCGGGAGGGATACCTACAATGAGCAGTTCTTC
TRBV7-9	.	TRBJ2-5	.	CASSLVGARGRETQYF	TGTGCCAGCAGCTTAGTGGGTGCCAGGGGTCGCGAGACCCAGTACTTC
TRBV20-1	.	TRBJ2-7	.	CSATSSYEQYF	TGCAGTGCCACCAGCTCCTACGAGCAGTACTTC
TRBV7-2	.	TRBJ2-1	few	CASSLDTSWGFF	TGTGCCAGCAGCTTAGACACTAGCTGGGGCTTCTTC
TRBV14	.	TRBJ2-5	.	CASSQLRAIKTQYF	TGTGCCAGCAGCCAACTGAGGGCAATAAAGACCCAGTACTTC
TRBV5-1	.	TRBJ1-2	few	CASSLASSSVRGYTF	TGCGCCAGCAGCTTGGCCAGCAGCTCAGTAAGGGGCTACACCTTC
TRBV5-1	.	TRBJ1-4	few	CASSLTTGTPVEKLFF	TGCGCCAGCAGCTTGACGACCGGGACCCCGGTAGAAAAACTGTTTTTT
TRBV18	.	TRBJ1-1	.	CASSPVSGKDTEAFF	TGTGCCAGCTCACCAGTTTCAGGGAAGGACACTGAAGCTTTCTTT
TRBV7-9	.	TRBJ1-1	few	CASSLLFRQGNMNTEAFF	TGTGCCAGCAGCTTACTCTTCCGTCAGGGGAACATGAACACTGAAGCTTTCTTT
TRBV28	TRBD1	TRBJ1-1	.	CASSLRGGGTAEAFF	TGTGCCAGCAGTTTAAGGGGCGGCGGGACAGCTGAAGCTTTCTTT
TRBV20-1	TRBD1	TRBJ2-5	.	CSASLGQGETQYF	TGCAGTGCTAGTCTCGGACAGGGAGAGACCCAGTACTTC
TRBV20-1	TRBD1	TRBJ2-7	few	CSARGGLRTGGLYEQYF	TGCAGTGCTAGAGGAGGACTGAGGACAGGGGGCTTGTACGAGCAGTACTTC
TRBV10-3	TRBD2	TRBJ2-1	medium-sized	CAISEGTSGRLHNEQFF	TGTGCCATCAGTGAGGGGACTAGCGGGAGACTTCACAATGAGCAGTTCTTC
TRBV29-1	TRBD1	TRBJ2-6	.	CSAGDRVTGANVLTF	TGCAGCGCGGGGGACAGGGTGACTGGGGCCAACGTCCTGACTTTC
TRBV29-1	TRBD2	TRBJ2-1	.	CSALAGGHNEQFF	TGCAGCGCACTAGCGGGAGGGCATAATGAGCAGTTCTTC
TRBV6-5	TRBD1	TRBJ2-7	.	CASSRDRVGEQYF	TGTGCCAGCAGTCGGGACAGGGTAGGCGAGCAGTACTTC
TRBV24-1	.	TRBJ2-1	few	CATSQGGSGNGEQFF	TGTGCCACCAGCCAGGGGGGTTCAGGGAACGGTGAGCAGTTCTTC
TRBV5-5	.	TRBJ1-1	.	CASSLVGGHTEAFF	TGTGCCAGCAGCTTGGTCGGAGGACACACTGAAGCTTTCTTT
TRBV11-2	.	TRBJ2-2	.	CASSLVSPGLTGELFF	TGTGCCAGCAGCTTAGTGTCTCCAGGGCTCACCGGGGAGCTGTTTTTT
TRBV19	TRBD1	TRBJ1-5	.	CASSRQGATQPQHF	TGTGCCAGTAGTAGGCAGGGGGCTACTCAGCCCCAGCATTTT
TRBV6-5	.	TRBJ2-3	many	CASSYSGIVPDTQYF	TGTGCCAGCAGTTATTCGGGGATTGTTCCAGATACGCAGTATTTT
TRBV2	.	TRBJ2-5	.	CAGGRTDQETQYF	TGTGCCGGGGGGCGGACAGACCAAGAGACCCAGTACTTC
TRBV6-2/TRBV6-3	.	TRBJ2-5	.	CASSRLKSETQYF	TGTGCCAGCAGTCGACTCAAGTCGGAGACCCAGTACTTC
TRBV9	.	TRBJ1-6	.	CASSVRSSGSPLHF	TGTGCCAGCAGCGTTCGATCAAGTGGTTCACCCCTCCACTTT
TRBV12-3/TRBV12-4	.	TRBJ2-3	.	CASSISDTQYF	TGTGCCAGCAGTATTTCAGATACGCAGTATTTT
TRBV7-9	TRBD1	TRBJ1-1	.	CASSLVGQGNTEAFF	TGTGCCAGCAGCTTAGTGGGACAGGGGAACACTGAAGCTTTCTTT
TRBV6-6	.	TRBJ2-2	.	CASTGGPSGELFF	TGTGCCAGCACCGGCGGGCCGAGCGGGGAGCTGTTTTTT
TRBV27	.	TRBJ1-5	few	CASSPGQSRSNQPQHF	TGTGCCAGCAGTCCCGGACAGTCACGTAGCAATCAGCCCCAGCATTTT
TRBV20-1	.	TRBJ2-7	.	CSARDPNLREQYF	TGCAGTGCTAGAGACCCCAATCTACGCGAGCAGTACTTC
TRBV24-1	.	TRBJ2-7	.	CATSEKGSSRKQYF	TGTGCCACCAGTGAAAAGGGGAGTTCGCGGAAGCAGTACTTC
TRBV18	TRBD2	TRBJ2-3	.	CASSPISSGRATDTQYF	TGTGCCAGCTCACCAATTTCTAGCGGGAGGGCCACAGATACGCAGTATTTT
TRBV7-3	TRBD1	TRBJ2-1	.	CASSTQGPLDNEQFF	TGTGCCAGCAGCACACAGGGGCCCTTAGACAATGAGCAGTTCTTC
TRBV20-1	.	TRBJ1-1	few	CSARSGTEAFF	TGCAGTGCTAGATCGGGAACCGAAGCTTTCTTT
TRBV12-5	.	TRBJ2-3	once	CASGSHTGSPSTDTQYF	TGTGCTAGTGGTTCGCACACAGGGAGCCCTAGCACAGATACGCAGTATTTT
TRBV5-1	TRBD1	TRBJ1-1	few	CASSETNRGPEAFF	TGCGCCAGCAGCGAGACGAACAGGGGCCCTGAAGCTTTCTTT
TRBV27	TRBD2	TRBJ2-1	few	CASSFGGSYDEQFF	TGTGCCAGCAGTTTTGGCGGGAGTTATGATGAGCAGTTCTTC
TRBV7-2	TRBD2	TRBJ2-7	few	CASSPTSGNYEQYF	TGTGCCAGCAGCCCGACTAGCGGGAACTACGAGCAGTACTTC
TRBV7-7	TRBD2	TRBJ2-1	few	CASSQDYRGLAGGPPYNEQFF	TGTGCCAGCAGCCAGGACTACAGGGGACTAGCGGGAGGGCCACCCTACAATGAGCAGTTCTTC
TRBV29-1	.	TRBJ1-4	.	CSVRNEKLFF	TGCAGCGTTCGTAATGAAAAACTGTTTTTT